This TCR beta chain comes out of a study of blood T cell repertoires in COVID-19. About the research overall: The United States, Italy and Spain provided the acute and convalescent COVID-19 samples.

This table comes from immunoSEQ multiplex PCR, and its TCRdb copy is limited to in-frame clones, with some not included. The sample consists of about 97,000 clones, about nine tenths of them appearing once. The CDR3 consists of 13 residues. V lost 4 bases and J 5 bases, leaving 11 bases between the germline ends. CDR1 is SGHAT, CDR2 FQNNGV, per germline. This clone was found once. V usage is TRBV11-2 and J usage is TRBJ2-5; D gene unclear. The sequence was obtained from a woman in her forties or fifties with COVID-19, enrolled during active disease. The sample taken for sequencing was peripheral blood. The chain's CDR3 is CASSSTVLETQYF. As DNA, the CDR3 is TGTGCCAGCAGCTCAACAGTTCTGGAGACCCAGTACTTC.